This TCR beta chain was obtained from a study of blood T cell repertoires in COVID-19. Across the study: Donors in the United States, Italy and Spain gave samples during acute or convalescent COVID-19. From T cells, B-cell-depleted T cells, or PBMCs came the material, which was cDNA or gDNA.

Using immunoSEQ multiplex PCR, the repertoire was profiled, and TCRdb retains in-frame clones only, with some absent. This table has some 69,000 clones, roughly 79% appearing once. With 2 bases removed from V and 0 bases from J, the gap between germline ends came to 17 bases. CDR1 and CDR2 from the germline V gene are MGHRA and YSYEKL. CDR3 length equals 19 residues. The specimen sequenced was peripheral blood. The chain links TRBV4-1 to TRBJ2-6; no definite D call. This TCR was sampled from a woman in her seventies with acute or convalescent COVID-19. In DNA, the CDR3 is TGCGCCAGCAGCCAAAGGTTCCCCTCTACGGGCTCTGGGGCCAACGTCCTGACTTTC. Encoded protein: CASSQRFPSTGSGANVLTF.